This T cell receptor beta chain was captured in a study of cytomegalovirus exposure and HLA in healthy donors. Unmatched junction bases numbered 9, after V lost 7 bases and J lost 4 bases. There are 14 residues in the CDR3. In germline, CDR1 is MNHEY, CDR2 SVGAGI. PCR employed 60 Vbeta and 13 Jbeta primers. The protocol was immunoSEQ multiplex PCR, while the TCRdb copy is restricted to in-frame clones and leaves out a portion. The table records approximately 150,000 clones, 84% of them present only once. The sequence derives from a girl aged 5 to 17 in good health and CMV-seropositive. The sample comprised PBMCs. The chain joins TRBV6-5 to TRBJ1-2; 7 positions agree with TRBD1. CDR3 residues: CASKTGELLYGYTF. DNA of the CDR3: TGTGCCAGCAAAACAGGGGAACTACTCTATGGCTACACCTTC.